This T cell receptor beta chain was profiled in a study of CD8 T cells in ankylosing spondylitis. TCRdb itself ran the 5' RACE reads through MiXCR, one entry per CDR3 protein. Among some 250,000 distinct CDR3 sequences listed, 20% to 30% were seen once. In its sample, this clonotype was seen many times. The TCR comes from a male donor with ankylosing spondylitis or in good health (not recorded which). The sequencing sample was made of blood, either unsorted or a sorted T cell fraction (not recorded which).

The CDR3 DNA follows: TGTGCCAGCTCCCGGGGGGCTAGCGGGGGGGCGACGGATACGCAGTATTTT. Translating gives CASSRGASGGATDTQYF. The chain carries TRBV11-2 and TRBJ2-3, with 12 positions matching TRBD2. V trimming: 8 bases; J trimming: 6 bases; junction bases outside the gene matches: 15. Germline values: CDR1 SGHAT, CDR2 FQNNGV. CDR3 length: 17 residues.